The 7 T cell receptor beta chains in this list originate from one sample, sequenced in a study of neurological immune-mediated disorders (dated by TCRdb to between 2018 and 2021). The library was produced with 5' RACE. Sequencing used an Illumina HiSeq 2500. Using fastp trimming at Q25 and MiXCR clonotype assembly, TCRdb reanalyzed the public sequencing data and kept in-frame beta chains. Under each unique CDR3 protein, matching rows form one entry showing the most common genes and DNA. The sample records some 60,000 distinct CDR3 sequences, 3.7% of which are singletons. The ten largest clones add up to roughly 2% of the sample. Material for sequencing was PBMCs. The receptors stem from a woman between 45 and 60 years old with multiple sclerosis.

This clonotype was seen repeatedly, ten times or more. The rearrangement links TRBV5-1 to TRBJ2-2; 8 positions agree with TRBD2. The germline V gene encodes CDR1 SGHRS and CDR2 YFSETQ. This CDR3 region has 16 residues. J was trimmed by 5 bases and V by 1 base; bases with no gene match: 7. DNA of the CDR3: TGCGCCAGCAGCTTGACGGTAGCGGGGTTGACCGGGGAGCTGTTTTTT. This sequence encodes CASSLTVAGLTGELFF. The entire variable domain, with the rest obtained from reference TRBV5-1 and TRBJ2-2, is as follows: KAGVTQTPRYLIKTRGQQVTLSCSPISGHRSVSWYQQTPGQGLQFLFEYFSETQRNKGNFPGRFSGRQFSNSRSEMNVSTLELGDSALYLCASSLTVAGLTGELFFGEGSRLTVL.

In this sample, this clonotype turned up many times. The J gene is TRBJ2-7, the V gene TRBV6-1, with 14 bases lining up with TRBD2. CDR1 MNHNS and CDR2 SASEGT come from the germline V gene. The CDR3 contains 19 residues. Trimming removed 6 bases from V and 1 base from J; junction bases left unmatched: 14. Here the CDR3 reads CASRQQGATSGRGSYEQYF. CDR3 bases: TGTGCCAGCAGGCAACAGGGGGCGACTAGCGGGAGGGGTTCCTACGAGCAGTACTTC.

There are many counts of this clonotype. The chain joins TRBV4-3 to TRBJ2-5; TRBD2 matches 7 bases. This CDR3 is 13 amino acids long. J was trimmed by 3 bases and V by 5 bases; bases with no gene match: 3. CDR1 and CDR2 (germline): LGHNA, YSLEER. For the CDR3, the DNA is TGCGCCAGCAGCTGGGGACTAAAAGAGACCCAGTACTTC. Encoded protein: CASSWGLKETQYF.

The sample holds many counts of this clonotype. V is TRBV29-1 and J is TRBJ1-2; 8 bases align to TRBD1. This CDR3 region has 13 residues. Trimming cost V 4 bases and J 3 bases; bases outside gene matches: 4. Germline loops: CDR1 SQVTM, CDR2 ANQGSEA. The CDR3 nucleotides are TGCAGCGTTGGGCTGGACAGGGACTATGGCTACACCTTC. Translation gives CSVGLDRDYGYTF. The whole variable domain, remainder taken from reference TRBV29-1 and TRBJ1-2, is SAVISQKPSRDICQRGTSLTIQCQVDSQVTMMFWYRQQPGQSLTLIATANQGSEATYESGFVIDKFPISRPNLTFSTLTVSNMSPEDSSIYLCSVGLDRDYGYTFGSGTRLTVV.

In its sample, this clonotype was seen many times. This rearrangement joins TRBV4-3 to TRBJ2-7, with TRBD1 identical over 9 bases. The germline CDR1 and CDR2 sequences are LGHNA and YSLEER. With V trimmed by 3 bases and J by 2 bases, 5 bases remained unmatched. There are 15 residues in the CDR3. As DNA, the CDR3 is TGCGCCAGCAGCCAGACGACAGGGGGGGCCTACGAGCAGTACTTC. Its protein is CASSQTTGGAYEQYF.

Many counts were recorded for this clonotype. The chain carries TRBV29-1 and TRBJ2-3; 8 bases are a match to TRBD2. Trimming cost V 7 bases and J 5 bases; bases outside gene matches: 11. The CDR3 is 14 residues long. The germline gives CDR1 SQVTM, CDR2 ANQGSEA. CDR3 residues: CSGRAGAIGDTQYF. CDR3 coding DNA: TGCAGCGGCAGAGCGGGAGCTATTGGAGATACGCAGTATTTT.

This clonotype was found many times. A read error may produce the germline difference seen at one junction end. The chain carries TRBV7-2 and TRBJ2-1; D remains unclear. In germline, CDR1 is SGHTA, CDR2 FQGNSA. There are 12 residues in the CDR3. In DNA form, the CDR3 reads TGTGCCAGCAGTTTAGTGGCCTATGAGCAGTTCTTC. Amino acid sequence: CASSLVAYEQFF.